The 26 T cell receptor beta chains below come from one sample, sequenced in a study of cytomegalovirus exposure and HLA in healthy donors. With 60 Vbeta and 13 Jbeta primers, the PCR was carried out. The table came from immunoSEQ multiplex PCR; TCRdb's copy has only in-frame clones and leaves some out. The data show 120,000 to 150,000 clones, less than 85% seen once. The source material was PBMCs. The receptor source for this set is a man between 35 and 55 years old in good health and CMV-seronegative.

This clone was seen a single time. This chain joins TRBV7-6 and TRBJ2-7, with D possibly being TRBD1 (8 bases). The CDR3 extends over 14 amino acids. Trimming took off 1 base at V and 5 bases at J, with 12 bases between the two ends. From germline, CDR1 is SGHVS and CDR2 FNYEAQ. Written as DNA, the CDR3 is TGTGCCAGCAGCTTAGAACAGGGGGGGAACGAGCAGTACTTC. Its translation is CASSLEQGGNEQYF. Full variable domain (rest looked up from reference TRBV7-6 and TRBJ2-7): GAGVSQSPRYKVTKRGQDVALRCDPISGHVSLYWYRQALGQGPEFLTYFNYEAQQDKSGLPNDRFSAERPEGSISTLTIQRTEQRDSAMYRCASSLEQGGNEQYFGPGTRLTVT.

The chain has TRBV27 and TRBJ2-5; 8 nucleotides align to TRBD2. Trimming removed 3 bases from V and 1 base from J; junction bases left unmatched: 4. In germline, CDR1 is MNHEY, CDR2 SMNVEV (reference sequence). The CDR3 contains 15 residues. For the CDR3, the DNA is TGTGCCAGCAGTTTCTCACTAGCGGCCCAAGAGACCCAGTACTTC. Residues: CASSFSLAAQETQYF.

The CDR3 region is CASSLLAGESTDTQYF. The CDR3, as DNA: TGTGCCAGCAGTTTATTGGCAGGGGAGTCAACAGATACGCAGTATTTT. The chain employs TRBV28 and TRBJ2-3; tentatively, D is TRBD1 (6 bases). Trimming removed 1 base from V and 3 bases from J, with 14 bases in between. There are 16 residues in the CDR3. CDR1 and CDR2 from the germline V gene are MDHEN and SYDVKM.

The rearrangement links TRBV5-6 to TRBJ1-2; D ambiguous. Per germline, CDR1 SGHDT and CDR2 YYEEEE. The CDR3 has 13 amino acids. V lost 0 bases and J lost 1, with 4 bases in between. CDR3 sequence: CASSLDNNYGYTF. As DNA, the CDR3 is TGTGCCAGCAGCTTGGACAATAACTATGGCTACACCTTC.

The chain has TRBV30 and TRBJ1-2; D is ambiguous. Germline-derived CDR1 and CDR2 are GTSNPN and SVGIG (reference sequence). Between the trimmed V and J ends, which lost 0 bases and 4 bases, there was a span of 9 bases. The CDR3 covers 13 residues. CDR3 in DNA: TGTGCCTGGAGTGTCGAGGGCTTCTATGGCTACACCTTC. Translation gives CAWSVEGFYGYTF.

The count of this clone is one. The CDR3 DNA reads as TGTGCCAGCGGGACTAGCGGGGGGGCCCCCCGGGGAGAGACCCAGTACTTC. Residues: CASGTSGGAPRGETQYF. The J gene is TRBJ2-5, the V gene TRBV2, with 16 bases that match TRBD2. From germline, CDR1 is SNHLY and CDR2 FYNNEI. The length of the CDR3 is 17 residues. V lost 8 bases, J lost 4 bases, and 10 bases stayed unmatched.

In its sample, this clone was seen a few times. V and J are TRBV5-3 and TRBJ2-2; 12 bases are shared with TRBD2. TRBV5-3 is an ORF for which the function is uncertain. Trimming took 1 base from V and 0 from J; bases not matched to a gene: 10. The CDR3 extends over 20 amino acids. The CDR3 sequence is CARSLFLGGTSGPNTGELFF. CDR3 in DNA: TGTGCCAGAAGCTTGTTTCTAGGGGGGACTAGCGGGCCGAACACCGGGGAGCTGTTTTTT.

V usage is TRBV4-1 and J usage is TRBJ1-6; 7 bases are shared with TRBD1. The CDR3 has 18 residues. Germline loops: CDR1 MGHRA, CDR2 YSYEKL. Germline trimming cut 0 bases from V and 4 bases from J; bases unmatched to any gene: 9. For the CDR3, the DNA is TGCGCCAGCAGCCAAGACTGGACCTCGGGACAGTATAATTCACCCCTCCACTTT. Protein sequence: CASSQDWTSGQYNSPLHF.

This clone was seen a single time. This chain joins TRBV5-1 and TRBJ2-6; 7 positions agree with TRBD1. V trimming: 4 bases; J trimming: 1 base; junction bases outside the gene matches: 14. Germline V lookup: CDR1 SGHRS, CDR2 YFSETQ. The CDR3 sequence is 19 residues long. This CDR3 reads CASSRNGTEYRSGANVLTF. The DNA of the CDR3 is TGCGCCAGCAGCCGGAATGGGACAGAGTATAGGTCTGGGGCCAACGTCCTGACTTTC.

The chain recombines TRBV9 with TRBJ2-1, with TRBD2 matching over 10 bases. The CDR3 is 15 amino acids. Germline-derived CDR1 and CDR2 are SGDLS and YYNGEE. V gave up 0 bases and J gave up 7 bases; unmatched junction bases: 4. CDR3 DNA sequence: TGTGCCAGCAGCGTAGGGGCTAGCGGGGGAAATGAGCAGTTCTTC. Its translation is CASSVGASGGNEQFF.

The V and J genes are TRBV5-1 and TRBJ1-1, with 7 bases that match TRBD1. From germline, CDR1 is SGHRS and CDR2 YFSETQ. Unmatched junction bases numbered 12, after V lost 8 bases and J lost 5 bases. The CDR3 contains 14 residues. For the CDR3, the DNA is TGCGCCAGTTGCCCCCACAGGGGACTTACTGAAGCTTTCTTT. Amino acids: CASCPHRGLTEAFF. The whole variable domain, remainder taken from reference TRBV5-1 and TRBJ1-1, is KAGVTQTPRYLIKTRGQQVTLSCSPISGHRSVSWYQQTPGQGLQFLFEYFSETQRNKGNFPGRFSGRQFSNSRSEMNVSTLELGDSALYLCASCPHRGLTEAFFGQGTRLTVV.

This chain connects TRBV9 to TRBJ2-3, with TRBD2 identical over 9 bases. This CDR3 is 14 amino acids long. Germline lookup yields CDR1 SGDLS and CDR2 YYNGEE. The J segment lost 3 bases and the V segment lost 4 bases, leaving 3 bases of the junction unmatched. This chain's CDR3 is CASSISGGTDTQYF. The CDR3 nucleotides are TGTGCCAGCAGCATCAGCGGGGGGACAGATACGCAGTATTTT.

The CDR3 sequence: CASSPKRRETQYF. The CDR3 region has the DNA TGTGCCAGCAGTCCCAAGAGGCGGGAGACCCAGTACTTC. The genes are TRBV28 and TRBJ2-5; no clear D. Germline V gene lookup returns CDR1 MDHEN and CDR2 SYDVKM. With 5 bases removed from V and 5 bases from J, the gap between germline ends came to 12 bases. The CDR3 is made up of 13 amino acids.

This chain uses TRBV11-1 with TRBJ2-7; TRBD1 aligns across 9 bases. CDR3 length: 15 residues. Per the germline V gene, CDR1 is SGHAT and CDR2 is FQDESV (reference sequence). Unmatched junction bases numbered 10, after V lost 5 bases and J lost 5 bases. Here the CDR3 DNA reads TGTGCCAGCAGCGCCCGGGACAGGGAAGCCAACGAGCAGTACTTC. Its protein product is CASSARDREANEQYF.

The rearrangement links TRBV10-3 to TRBJ2-5, with 12 bases fitting TRBD2. Germline CDR1 and CDR2: ENHRY and SYGVKD. The CDR3 covers 16 residues. V was pared by 4 bases and J by 2 bases, with 5 bases of the junction left unmatched. The CDR3 DNA reads TGTGCCATCAGTGGACTAGCGGGAGTAGGGCAAGAGACCCAGTACTTC. Translated, it gives CAISGLAGVGQETQYF.

In this sample, this clone turned up a few times. The gene calls are TRBV7-2 and TRBJ2-1; a weak D match, TRBD1 (6 bases). Trimming left V 5 bases short and J 4 bases short, with 15 bases between. Germline V gene data show CDR1 as SGHTA and CDR2 as FQGNSA. The CDR3 length is 15 residues. Here the CDR3 DNA reads TGTGCCAGCAGCCTACAGGGTGAATATTACAATGAGCAGTTCTTC. Translated: CASSLQGEYYNEQFF.

This clone has just a few counts. V is TRBV6-1 and J is TRBJ2-3, with 14 bases that match TRBD2. The CDR3 totals 18 residues. Looked up from germline, CDR1 is MNHNS and CDR2 is SASEGT. V trimming: 3 bases; J trimming: 2 bases; junction bases outside the gene matches: 7. The DNA for the CDR3 is TGTGCCAGCAGTGATGGACTAGCGGGGGGCCTGAACACAGATACGCAGTATTTT. It translates to CASSDGLAGGLNTDTQYF.

CDR3 region: CASSLQGASYNEQFF. The CDR3 region has the DNA TGTGCCAGCAGCCTTCAGGGGGCATCCTACAATGAGCAGTTCTTC. V and J are TRBV11-2 and TRBJ2-1, with 8 bases that match TRBD1. This CDR3 region has 15 residues. Trimming took 5 bases from V and 1 from J; bases not matched to a gene: 4. CDR1 and CDR2 (germline): SGHAT, FQNNGV.

This clone was picked up a small number of times. The chain recombines TRBV5-4 with TRBJ1-6, with 8 bases matching TRBD1. The CDR3 length is 15 residues. V was pared by 5 bases and J by 6 bases, with 7 bases of the junction left unmatched. Germline V lookup: CDR1 SGHNT, CDR2 YYREEE (reference sequence). The CDR3 reads CASRYSGGSNSPLHF. The CDR3 coding sequence is TGTGCCAGCAGGTACTCAGGGGGCTCTAATTCACCCCTCCACTTT. The full variable domain, its missing parts supplied by reference TRBV5-4 and TRBJ1-6, is ETGVTQSPTHLIKTRGQQVTLRCSSQSGHNTVSWYQQALGQGPQFIFQYYREEENGRGNFPPRFSGLQFPNYSSELNVNALELDDSALYLCASRYSGGSNSPLHFGNGTRLTVT.

The chain combines TRBV19 with TRBJ2-3, with TRBD1 matching 12 bases. Germline loops: CDR1 LNHDA, CDR2 SQIVND (reference sequence). The ends lost 5 bases at V and 4 bases at J; junction bases unmatched: 1. This CDR3 region has 14 residues. The CDR3 is CASSGTGGADTQYF. The CDR3 DNA reads TGTGCCAGTAGTGGGACAGGGGGCGCAGATACGCAGTATTTT.

The chain uses TRBV6-5 and TRBJ2-7; D might be TRBD1 (7 bases). Germline V gives CDR1 MNHEY, CDR2 SVGAGI. The CDR3 is 14 residues long. V dropped 6 bases and J dropped 4 bases, with 16 bases sitting between them. CDR3 nucleotides: TGTGCCAGCAGCGCAGGGGGGTTAGAGTACGAGCAGTACTTC. It yields the protein CASSAGGLEYEQYF.

The V call is TRBV5-8, the J call TRBJ1-5; D is perhaps TRBD1 (6 bases). Trimming cost V 4 bases and J 4 bases, with 21 bases left between them. The CDR3 extends over 17 amino acids. Germline V lookup: CDR1 SGHTS, CDR2 YDEGEE. The CDR3 reads CASSPRGGAVRNQPQHF. CDR3 bases: TGTGCCAGCAGCCCCCGGGGGGGGGCGGTACGGAATCAGCCCCAGCATTTT. The full variable domain, its missing parts supplied by reference TRBV5-8 and TRBJ1-5, is EAGVTQSPTHLIKTRGQQATLRCSPISGHTSVYWYQQALGLGLQFLLWYDEGEERNRGNFPPRFSGRQFPNYSSELNVNALELEDSALYLCASSPRGGAVRNQPQHFGDGTRLSIL.

This clone was seen a single time. The chain employs TRBV27 and TRBJ2-2, with TRBD1 identical over 8 bases. The CDR3 loop spans 16 amino acids. J lost 2 bases, V lost 2 bases, and 4 bases had no gene match. Per germline, CDR1 MNHEY and CDR2 SMNVEV (reference sequence). The DNA for the CDR3 is TGTGCCAGCAGTTTAGGGCAGGGGGCTAACACCGGGGAGCTGTTTTTT. Amino acid sequence: CASSLGQGANTGELFF.

The J gene is TRBJ2-2, the V gene TRBV5-4; unclear D gene. V was pared by 0 bases and J by 2 bases, with 5 bases between. CDR1 SGHNT and CDR2 YYREEE come from the germline V gene (reference sequence). The CDR3 loop spans 14 amino acids. CDR3 sequence: CASSLGANTGELFF. The CDR3 bases are TGTGCCAGCAGCTTGGGGGCAAACACCGGGGAGCTGTTTTTT. The full variable domain, with the rest looked up from reference TRBV5-4 and TRBJ2-2, is ETGVTQSPTHLIKTRGQQVTLRCSSQSGHNTVSWYQQALGQGPQFIFQYYREEENGRGNFPPRFSGLQFPNYSSELNVNALELDDSALYLCASSLGANTGELFFGEGSRLTVL.

In DNA, the CDR3 is TGCGCCAGCAGCACCGGGACAGGGGGACTAGCGGGCCTATCCTACGAGCAGTACTTC. Its protein product is CASSTGTGGLAGLSYEQYF. V and J are TRBV4-1 and TRBJ2-7, with D possibly TRBD2 on 12 matching bases. This CDR3 region has 19 residues. Trimming left V 5 bases short and J 1 base short, with 27 bases between. Germline CDR1 and CDR2: MGHRA and YSYEKL.

The CDR3 bases are TGTGCCAGCAGTTTGACTAGCGGGAGTACTGAGCAGTTCTTC. The encoded protein is CASSLTSGSTEQFF. This rearrangement joins TRBV28 to TRBJ2-1; TRBD2 matches at 12 bases. The V segment lost 3 bases and the J segment 9 bases; nucleotides outside the gene matches: 3. CDR3 length: 14 residues. Germline CDR1 MDHEN, CDR2 SYDVKM.